The following is a T cell receptor (beta chain) sequence with its context. The antigen remains undetermined. Repertoires were generated with immunoSEQ multiplex PCR, while TCRdb's copy carries only in-frame clones and drops some. The sample holds about 82,000 clones, roughly nine tenths seen once. The data were obtained in a study of graft-versus-host responses after intestinal transplantation. Study outcomes and limitations: Early after transplant, HvG clones declined as circulating GvH clones peaked.

The germline gives CDR1 SGHRS, CDR2 YFSETQ. This CDR3 contains 14 residues. The V gene end was trimmed by 0 bases and the J gene end by 8 bases; junction bases not matched to a gene: 3. The chain carries TRBV5-1 and TRBJ2-1; 9 bases are shared with TRBD1. The receptor comes from a human donor who received an intestinal transplant. The source material was unstimulated CD4+ T cells sorted from spleen or lymph node cells, sampled before intestinal transplant. Here the CDR3 DNA reads TGCGCCAGCAGCTTGGGACAGGGGGGGGATGAGCAGTTCTTC. Amino acids: CASSLGQGGDEQFF.